The T cell receptor (beta chain) described here comes from a study of Ad26.COV2.S vaccination and SARS-CoV-2 variants. Notes on the study in general: Vaccinees displayed broader spike-specific TCR repertoires than placebo recipients. Breadth measured for non-spike TCRs was similar across vaccine and placebo recipients. Post-vaccination spike-specific CD8+ and CD4+ T cell responses reportedly had substantial breadth.

Data came from immunoSEQ multiplex PCR; TCRdb stores just in-frame clones and leaves some out. The data contain more than 40,000 clones, 65% to 90% of them singletons. In regard to this clone: What it binds is unknown.

The CDR3 length is 11 residues. Germline CDR1 is GTSNPN and CDR2 is SVGIG (reference sequence). Trimming removed 8 bases at V and 6 bases at J, with 13 bases between. This receptor was identified in a human donor who had recovered from COVID-19. The source material was peripheral blood, sampled after recovery from COVID-19. The chain recombines TRBV30 with TRBJ1-1; D is possibly TRBD1 (6 bases). The CDR3 spells CASRGFAEAFF. The CDR3 bases are TGTGCCAGCAGGGGATTCGCTGAAGCTTTCTTT. The variable domain in full, completed from reference TRBV30 and TRBJ1-1, reads SQTIHQWPATLVQPVGSPLSLECTVEGTSNPNLYWYRQAAGRGLQLLFYSVGIGQISSEVPQNLSASRPQDRQFILSSKKLLLSDSGFYLCASRGFAEAFFGQGTRLTVV.